Each of the 21 T cell receptor beta chains below was sequenced from the same sample in a study of blood T cell repertoires in COVID-19. Sequenced by immunoSEQ multiplex PCR; TCRdb stores in-frame clones only, minus some. The table records some 190,000 clones, 80% to 90% of them present only once. Sequenced input: peripheral blood. These receptors were obtained from a woman of 80 years or more with acute or convalescent COVID-19.

DNA of the CDR3: TGTGCCAGCAGCGTGGGTGCAGGGCATCCCTACGAGCAGTACTTC. Translation gives CASSVGAGHPYEQYF. The chain is built from TRBV5-4 and TRBJ2-7; the D gene is possibly TRBD1 (5 bases). The V gene's germline CDR1 is SGHNT and CDR2 YYREEE (reference sequence). Trimming removed 4 bases from V and 2 bases from J, with 16 bases in between. The length of the CDR3 is 15 residues.

The rearrangement uses TRBV6-1 and TRBJ1-3; a weak D match, TRBD1 (6 bases). Per germline, CDR1 MNHNS and CDR2 SASEGT. This CDR3 has 15 amino acids. The V end lost 2 bases, the J end lost 7 bases, and 15 bases lay between the germline ends. The CDR3 loop is CASSEPGQDLNTIYF. The CDR3 DNA sequence: TGTGCCAGCAGTGAACCGGGACAAGACTTGAACACCATATATTTT.

V usage is TRBV5-1 and J usage is TRBJ2-2; D not resolved. The CDR3 runs to 14 residues. V lost 0 bases, J lost 6 bases, and 9 bases lay in between. Germline CDR1 is SGHRS and CDR2 is YFSETQ. The CDR3 reads CASSLDSAPGELFF. The CDR3 DNA sequence: TGCGCCAGCAGCTTGGACTCTGCTCCCGGGGAGCTGTTTTTT.

The chain combines TRBV10-3 with TRBJ2-7; 13 bases align to TRBD2. J lost 2 bases, V lost 6 bases, and 4 bases had no gene match. Per germline, CDR1 ENHRY and CDR2 SYGVKD. CDR3 size: 15 residues. The CDR3 bases are TGTGCCATCAGCTCCGGGACTAGCGGGACCTACGAGCAGTACTTC. Residues: CAISSGTSGTYEQYF.

The chain recombines TRBV27 with TRBJ2-3; D is perhaps TRBD1 (6 bases). CDR3 size: 14 residues. Trimming took 6 bases from V and 5 from J, leaving 15 bases between them. Germline V gene data show CDR1 as MNHEY and CDR2 as SMNVEV (reference sequence). CDR3 loop: CASSNRDGEDTQYF. Written as DNA, the CDR3 is TGTGCCAGCAGCAACAGGGATGGCGAAGATACGCAGTATTTT.

CDR3 DNA: TGTGCCAGCAGTTATTCCCTCCAGGGTCGCCCCGGGGAGCTGTTTTTT. Translation: CASSYSLQGRPGELFF. The chain couples TRBV6-5 to TRBJ2-2, with D possibly TRBD1 on 5 matching bases. Trimming removed 3 bases from V and 6 bases from J, with 17 bases in between. CDR1 is MNHEY and CDR2 is SVGAGI in the germline V gene. The CDR3 totals 16 residues.

This chain connects TRBV10-3 to TRBJ2-1, with a tentative D call TRBD2 (5 bases). Germline V lookup: CDR1 ENHRY, CDR2 SYGVKD. The CDR3 contains 16 residues. The V end lost 8 bases, the J end lost 0 bases, and 17 bases lay between the germline ends. The CDR3 DNA sequence: TGTGCCATCCCAAATACGCCGGGGAGCTCCTACAATGAGCAGTTCTTC. Its protein product is CAIPNTPGSSYNEQFF.

The V call is TRBV27, the J call TRBJ1-1, with D hard to call. Germline CDR1 MNHEY, CDR2 SMNVEV (reference sequence). The V gene lost 2 bases and the J gene lost 7 bases, with 11 bases spanning the gap. The CDR3 has 13 residues. The CDR3 loop reads CASSLRGLSEAFF. In nucleotides, the CDR3 is TGTGCCAGCAGTTTACGGGGTCTTAGTGAAGCTTTCTTT.

This chain links TRBV7-8 with TRBJ1-5, with D maybe TRBD1 (5 bases). This CDR3 has 15 residues. Germline CDR1 is SGHVS and CDR2 is FQNEAQ. Trimming pared 1 base from V and 0 bases from J, leaving 7 bases between. The CDR3 DNA is TGTGCCAGCAGCTTAGGACAGAATAGCAATCAGCCCCAGCATTTT. Protein: CASSLGQNSNQPQHF.

This clone was recorded once. V and J are TRBV4-1 and TRBJ1-6, with unresolved D. V lost 4 bases, J lost 9 bases, and 19 bases lay in between. The CDR3 has 16 amino acids. Germline V gene data show CDR1 as MGHRA and CDR2 as YSYEKL. The DNA for the CDR3 is TGCGCCAGCAGCCCCCGCCCAGGAGGGTTTGGTTCACCCCTCCACTTT. It specifies CASSPRPGGFGSPLHF.

This chain connects TRBV19 to TRBJ1-5, with D perhaps TRBD1 (5 bases). CDR3 length equals 15 residues. The V gene lost 1 base and the J gene lost 3 bases, with 10 bases spanning the gap. CDR1 is LNHDA and CDR2 is SQIVND in the germline V gene (reference sequence). DNA of the CDR3: TGTGCCAGTAGTATAGTAGAACAGGTCAATCAGCCCCAGCATTTT. It yields the protein CASSIVEQVNQPQHF.

The V gene is TRBV6-5, the J gene TRBJ1-3; 10 bases map to TRBD1. The CDR3 is 13 residues long. Germline-derived CDR1 and CDR2 are MNHEY and SVGAGI. J was trimmed by 7 bases and V by 8 bases; bases with no gene match: 5. CDR3 DNA: TGTGCCAGCCCGGGACAGGGGTTGAACACCATATATTTT. Protein product: CASPGQGLNTIYF.

The chain employs TRBV18 and TRBJ2-1, with D tentatively TRBD2 (5 bases). Germline assignment: CDR1 KGHSH and CDR2 LQKENI. V shed 1 base and J shed 4 bases, with 17 bases lying between them. CDR3 size: 17 residues. CDR3 nucleotides: TGTGCCAGCTCACCACGGGCTAGCCTAGACGGGTACAATGAGCAGTTCTTC. Translating gives CASSPRASLDGYNEQFF.

This clone was observed a few times. This sequence joins TRBV7-4 and TRBJ2-7; 7 bases match TRBD2. The germline gives CDR1 SGHVT, CDR2 SQSDAQ. The trim removed 2 bases at V and 2 bases at J, leaving 15 bases unmatched. The CDR3 extends over 18 amino acids. CDR3 in DNA: TGTGCCAGCAGCTTAAAGGATCTAGGTGGGGAGGGCCCCTACGAGCAGTACTTC. Amino acid sequence: CASSLKDLGGEGPYEQYF.

The chain carries TRBV7-2 and TRBJ1-6; D remains ambiguous. The CDR3 covers 13 residues. Germline values: CDR1 SGHTA, CDR2 FQGNSA. The V gene lost 1 base and the J gene lost 11 bases, with 9 bases spanning the gap. In nucleotides, the CDR3 is TGTGCCAGCAGCTTAGGGGCGACGACACCCCTCCACTTT. It codes for CASSLGATTPLHF.

The chain is built from TRBV6-5 and TRBJ2-1; D may be TRBD1 (6 bases). The V and J ends lost 6 bases and 2 bases respectively, with 8 bases between them. Germline V lookup: CDR1 MNHEY, CDR2 SVGAGI. This CDR3 region has 13 residues. DNA of the CDR3: TGTGCCAGCAGAAACAGGGCCTACAATGAGCAGTTCTTC. Translation: CASRNRAYNEQFF.

The V gene is TRBV4-3, the J gene TRBJ2-3; D not certain. The CDR3 contains 16 residues. The V end lost 8 bases, the J end lost 2 bases, and 20 bases lay between the germline ends. CDR1 and CDR2 (germline): LGHNA, YSLEER. CDR3: CASSPMMLLITDTQYF. Here the CDR3 DNA reads TGCGCCAGCTCCCCAATGATGCTCCTAATCACAGATACGCAGTATTTT.

This chain joins TRBV6-5 and TRBJ2-5, with TRBD1 matching over 7 bases. Per germline, CDR1 MNHEY and CDR2 SVGAGI. This CDR3 is 14 amino acids long. V lost 8 bases to trimming and J lost 4 bases; unmatched junction nucleotides: 10. The DNA for the CDR3 is TGTGCCAGCGGAAGACAGGGCGGCGCAGAGACCCAGTACTTC. Protein product: CASGRQGGAETQYF.

This sequence joins TRBV11-3 and TRBJ2-1; 15 positions match TRBD2. The trim removed 2 bases at V and 7 bases at J, leaving 6 bases unmatched. This CDR3 is 17 amino acids long. Germline V gene lookup returns CDR1 SGHNT and CDR2 YENEEA. The CDR3 sequence: CASSLFGGTSGRNEQFF. In nucleotides, the CDR3 is TGTGCCAGCAGCTTATTCGGAGGGACTAGCGGGAGGAATGAGCAGTTCTTC.

The chain uses TRBV5-6 and TRBJ1-6, with 8 bases fitting TRBD1. Per germline, CDR1 SGHDT and CDR2 YYEEEE. J lost 10 bases, V lost 0 bases, and 6 bases had no gene match. CDR3 size: 15 residues. CDR3 region: CASSLVDRENSPLHF. As DNA, the CDR3 is TGTGCCAGCAGCTTGGTGGACAGGGAGAACTCACCCCTCCACTTT.

The chain couples TRBV12-5 to TRBJ2-3; TRBD2 is a possible D gene (5 bases). V shed 1 base and J shed 2 bases, with 10 bases lying between them. CDR3 length equals 15 residues. From germline, CDR1 is LGHNT and CDR2 FRNRAP. In DNA, the CDR3 is TGTGCTAGTGGTTTGGACCGGACTCCCACAGATACGCAGTATTTT. Residues: CASGLDRTPTDTQYF.